This T cell receptor beta chain was sequenced in a study of CD8 T cells in ankylosing spondylitis. Study observations and caveats: Apparently characteristic of ankylosing spondylitis blood was a TCR beta motif (about eight highly homologous variants). Significant enrichment of disease-linked clones was reported in matched ankylosing spondylitis synovial fluid. Both synovial fluid and blood in reactive arthritis had previously been reported to carry some motif variants.

The CDR3 covers 13 residues. V lost 2 bases and J lost 5, with 9 bases in between. Per the germline V gene, CDR1 is MNHNY and CDR2 is SVGAGI (reference sequence). This clonotype has at least ten counts. The antigen remains unidentified. Scientists made TCR beta libraries using quantitative 5'-RACE with molecular barcodes. TCRdb called the 5' RACE reads again in MiXCR, with one record for every CDR3 protein. The data show hundreds of thousands of distinct CDR3 sequences, 10% to 13% seen once. The chain combines TRBV6-6 with TRBJ2-5, with D perhaps matching TRBD1 or TRBD2 (5 bases each). This clonotype was obtained from a male donor with ankylosing spondylitis or in good health (not recorded which). The sample comprised blood, either unsorted or a sorted T cell fraction (not recorded which). The CDR3 region is CASSYPGTETQYF. The CDR3 DNA reads TGTGCCAGCAGTTACCCGGGGACCGAGACCCAGTACTTC.